A single TCR beta chain is shown here with its context. The germline V gene has CDR1 SGHTA and CDR2 FQGNSA. The trim removed 4 bases at V and 0 bases at J, leaving 1 base unmatched. The CDR3 runs to 15 residues. Full-length variable regions came from constant-region reverse primers plus semi-nested Nested Universal Primer A PCR. In TCRdb, the 5' RACE reads were re-called with MiXCR into one record per CDR3 protein. The sample shows 50,000 to 70,000 distinct CDR3 sequences, around 21% of them seen only once. Tregs were sorted as CD4+CD25+CD127-/low cells. The V gene is TRBV7-2, the J gene TRBJ2-7, with 12 bases lining up with TRBD2. The receptor's source is a female donor with breast cancer. The sample was tumor-infiltrating Tregs sorted from the breast tumor. Here the CDR3 reads CASSSTSGSSYEQYF. CDR3 DNA sequence: TGTGCCAGCAGCTCGACTAGCGGGAGCTCCTACGAGCAGTACTTC.